This is a list of T cell receptor beta chains from one sample in a study of blood T cell repertoires in COVID-19. Sequenced by immunoSEQ multiplex PCR; TCRdb stores in-frame clones only, minus some. This table has about 240,000 clones, roughly 89% appearing once. The sequenced sample was PBMCs or T cells enriched from blood (not recorded which). Every receptor here comes from a woman aged 25 to 39 with acute COVID-19. Both conserved end residues are part of each CDR3. Fields, in order: D gene, V gene, J gene, clone size, CDR3 protein, CDR3 DNA. A D gene is named only where the DNA matches it firmly. Part of the rows lack a size; the others show once, few, many or a class for expanded clones.

-,TRBV7-2,TRBJ2-7,-,CASSLDRHGAYEQYF,TGTGCCAGCAGCTTAGACAGGCATGGCGCCTACGAGCAGTACTTC
-,TRBV5-1,TRBJ2-1,once,CASSLGQGHNEQFF,TGCGCCAGCAGCTTGGGGCAGGGCCACAATGAGCAGTTCTTC
-,TRBV19,TRBJ2-5,-,CASSPWAGKETQYF,TGTGCCAGTAGCCCATGGGCAGGAAAAGAGACCCAGTACTTC
-,TRBV20-1,TRBJ1-6,many,CSASPPGSNSSPLHF,TGCAGTGCTAGTCCCCCCGGGTCGAATTCTTCACCCCTCCACTTT
-,TRBV18,TRBJ1-4,-,CASSPRYTTNEKLFF,TGTGCCAGCTCACCACGTTATACAACTAATGAAAAACTGTTTTTT
-,TRBV12-3/TRBV12-4,TRBJ1-2,-,CASSLQGLYGYTF,TGTGCCAGCAGCTTACAGGGTCTCTATGGCTACACCTTC
-,TRBV12-5,TRBJ1-5,-,CASGNPGGANQPQHF,TGTGCTAGTGGCAACCCTGGGGGGGCCAATCAGCCCCAGCATTTT
TRBD1,TRBV5-4,TRBJ1-2,-,CASRSGQEDYGYTF,TGTGCCAGCAGATCGGGACAGGAGGACTATGGCTACACCTTC
-,TRBV21-1,TRBJ1-6,-,CASSKGPDCSSYNSPLHF,TGTGCCAGCAGCAAAGGGCCAGATTGCAGCTCCTATAATTCACCCCTCCACTTT
-,TRBV7-2,TRBJ1-4,-,CASSLRGEKLFF,TGTGCCAGCAGCTTAAGGGGTGAAAAACTGTTTTTT
TRBD1,TRBV3-1/TRBV3-2,TRBJ2-1,many,CASSQETGPYNEQFF,TGTGCCAGCAGCCAGGAGACAGGGCCCTACAATGAGCAGTTCTTC
-,TRBV10-1,TRBJ2-2,-,CASSESTGETNTGELFF,TGCGCCAGCAGTGAGTCGACGGGGGAAACGAACACCGGGGAGCTGTTTTTT
-,TRBV5-5,TRBJ2-2,-,CASSLVPGSGELFF,TGTGCCAGCAGCTTGGTTCCGGGATCCGGGGAGCTGTTTTTT
TRBD1,TRBV3-1/TRBV3-2,TRBJ1-2,-,CASSQLGGGYGYTF,TGTGCCAGCAGCCAACTAGGGGGCGGATATGGCTACACCTTC
-,TRBV5-6,TRBJ2-7,-,CASSLGGHDEQYF,TGTGCCAGCAGCTTGGGAGGTCACGACGAGCAGTACTTC
-,TRBV12-5,TRBJ1-1,-,CASGLNGGKAFF,TGTGCTAGTGGTTTAAACGGGGGAAAAGCTTTCTTT
-,TRBV18,TRBJ1-5,-,CASSPGGNQPQHF,TGTGCCAGCTCACCCGGGGGCAATCAGCCCCAGCATTTT
-,TRBV7-2,TRBJ1-3,-,CASSLNRADTIYF,TGTGCCAGCAGCTTAAACAGGGCTGACACCATATATTTT
TRBD1,TRBV6-2/TRBV6-3,TRBJ1-2,-,CASSKGTGGGGYTF,TGTGCCAGCAGTAAGGGGACAGGGGGCGGCGGCTACACCTTC
TRBD2,TRBV10-3,TRBJ2-6,-,CAISEGLAGANVLTF,TGTGCCATCAGTGAGGGACTAGCTGGGGCCAACGTCCTGACTTTC
-,TRBV29-1,TRBJ2-5,once,CSVEDQYGGEETQYF,TGCAGCGTTGAAGATCAGTACGGGGGAGAGGAGACCCAGTACTTC
TRBD1,TRBV5-1,TRBJ1-1,-,CASSLLGQGGTEAFF,TGCGCCAGCAGCTTGCTTGGACAGGGAGGAACTGAAGCTTTCTTT
TRBD2,TRBV14,TRBJ2-3,-,CASQRGSTSTDTQYF,TGTGCCAGCCAGCGGGGGAGCACTAGCACAGATACGCAGTATTTT
TRBD2,TRBV19,TRBJ2-6,-,CASSIREETGANVLTF,TGTGCCAGTAGTATACGGGAGGAAACCGGGGCCAACGTCCTGACTTTC
-,TRBV2,TRBJ1-5,few,CASSLQGYQPQHF,TGTGCCAGCAGTTTACAGGGTTATCAGCCCCAGCATTTT
-,TRBV18,TRBJ1-6,-,CASSPNSRSDSPLHF,TGTGCCAGCTCACCTAATTCAAGGAGCGATTCACCCCTCCACTTT
TRBD1,TRBV28,TRBJ1-2,-,CASRRDSGYGYTF,TGTGCCAGCAGAAGGGACAGCGGCTATGGCTACACCTTC
TRBD2,TRBV5-5,TRBJ2-7,-,CASSLVQSSGGKYEQYF,TGTGCCAGCAGCTTGGTTCAATCTAGCGGGGGGAAATACGAGCAGTACTTC
TRBD1,TRBV4-1,TRBJ2-7,-,CASSQESGDRGYEQYF,TGCGCCAGCAGCCAAGAAAGCGGGGACAGGGGCTACGAGCAGTACTTC
TRBD1,TRBV10-3,TRBJ2-3,-,CAISEDRDTDTQYF,TGTGCCATCAGTGAGGACAGGGACACAGATACGCAGTATTTT
-,TRBV4-1,TRBJ2-2,-,CASSLRDRNTGELFF,TGCGCCAGCAGCTTAAGAGACAGGAACACCGGGGAGCTGTTTTTT
-,TRBV6-6,TRBJ1-1,-,CASSYGQVGTEAFF,TGTGCCAGCAGTTACGGGCAGGTGGGCACTGAAGCTTTCTTT
-,TRBV30,TRBJ2-5,-,CAWKQAQETQYF,TGTGCCTGGAAACAGGCCCAAGAGACCCAGTACTTC
TRBD1,TRBV5-5,TRBJ2-1,-,CASSLTQGSYNEQFF,TGTGCCAGCAGCCTTACACAGGGGTCGTACAATGAGCAGTTCTTC
-,TRBV6-6,TRBJ1-4,-,CASSYTRAGEKLFF,TGTGCCAGCAGTTACACGAGGGCAGGTGAAAAACTGTTTTTT
TRBD1,TRBV5-1,TRBJ2-5,-,CASSLFQQGEETQYF,TGCGCCAGCAGCTTGTTCCAACAGGGGGAAGAGACCCAGTACTTC
-,TRBV6-2/TRBV6-3,TRBJ1-5,-,CASSSNRQYSNQPQHF,TGTGCCAGCAGCTCCAACCGACAGTATAGCAATCAGCCCCAGCATTTT